These T cell receptor beta chains were read from a single sample in a study of T cell responses to AZD1222 COVID-19 vaccine. The method was immunoSEQ multiplex PCR; TCRdb's version includes in-frame clones alone and lacks a portion of them. The data hold about 120,000 clones, with 80% to 90% observed a single time. The sample was peripheral blood, taken on day 0 of AZD1222 vaccination. These TCRs come from an adult in good health. The CDR3 runs from the conserved cysteine through the conserved F or W. The D gene is left open where the match is weak. Where a row states a size, it is once, few, many or the class of an expanded clone; other rows omit it.

clone size: NA
D gene: NA
J gene: TRBJ1-4
V gene: TRBV10-2
CDR3 DNA: TGCGCCAGCAGTGAGTCGGGGACCGCGAGATGGACTAATGAAAAACTGTTTTTT
CDR3 protein: CASSESGTARWTNEKLFF

clone size: NA
D gene: NA
J gene: TRBJ2-2
V gene: TRBV5-1
CDR3 DNA: TGCGCCAGCAGCTTGGGGTCCCACTTTCCAGGCACCGGGGAGCTGTTTTTT
CDR3 protein: CASSLGSHFPGTGELFF

clone size: NA
D gene: NA
J gene: TRBJ2-3
V gene: TRBV19
CDR3 DNA: TGTGCCAGTAGTATATCGGCCGAGGATACGCAGTATTTT
CDR3 protein: CASSISAEDTQYF

clone size: NA
D gene: NA
J gene: TRBJ1-1
V gene: TRBV7-8
CDR3 DNA: TGTGCCAGCAGCTTATCAACAAGGATAGGAGACACTGAAGCTTTCTTT
CDR3 protein: CASSLSTRIGDTEAFF

clone size: NA
D gene: NA
J gene: TRBJ1-6
V gene: TRBV7-3
CDR3 DNA: TGTGCCAGCAGCACAGGGAATTCACCCCTCCACTTT
CDR3 protein: CASSTGNSPLHF

clone size: few
D gene: NA
J gene: TRBJ1-3
V gene: TRBV6-6
CDR3 DNA: TGTGCCAGCAGTTACTCGGGGGGGAACACCATATATTTT
CDR3 protein: CASSYSGGNTIYF

clone size: once
D gene: TRBD2
J gene: TRBJ2-1
V gene: TRBV7-3
CDR3 DNA: TGTGCCAGCAGCCCCCGTTTAGCGGGAGCTACAGGTGGATCCAATGAGCAGTTCTTC
CDR3 protein: CASSPRLAGATGGSNEQFF

clone size: NA
D gene: NA
J gene: TRBJ2-7
V gene: TRBV9
CDR3 DNA: TGTGCCAGCAGCGTAGTTTTGGGCTCCGAGCAGTACTTC
CDR3 protein: CASSVVLGSEQYF

clone size: NA
D gene: TRBD1
J gene: TRBJ1-2
V gene: TRBV6-6
CDR3 DNA: TGTGCCAGCAGTTACTCGGTTGAGACAGGGGGGTTC
CDR3 protein: CASSYSVETGGF

clone size: NA
D gene: NA
J gene: TRBJ1-1
V gene: TRBV5-8
CDR3 DNA: TGTGCCAGCAGCTTAGGTCGGGGGGTGGCTGAAGCTTTCTTT
CDR3 protein: CASSLGRGVAEAFF

clone size: NA
D gene: NA
J gene: TRBJ1-4
V gene: TRBV19
CDR3 DNA: TGTGTCTCAGTCGGGGGAGGGGTTAATGAAAAACTGTTTTTT
CDR3 protein: CVSVGGGVNEKLFF

clone size: NA
D gene: NA
J gene: TRBJ1-5
V gene: TRBV27
CDR3 DNA: TGTGCCAGCAGTTCCCCAGCCCTGGGCAATCAGCCCCAGCATTTT
CDR3 protein: CASSSPALGNQPQHF

clone size: NA
D gene: NA
J gene: TRBJ1-4
V gene: TRBV2
CDR3 DNA: TGTGCCAGCAGTGAAGTCAGACAGCACGAAAAACTGTTTTTT
CDR3 protein: CASSEVRQHEKLFF

clone size: NA
D gene: TRBD1
J gene: TRBJ1-2
V gene: TRBV28
CDR3 DNA: TGTGCCAGCAGTTTAGACGAGACAGGGGCAGGGGGCTACACCTTC
CDR3 protein: CASSLDETGAGGYTF

clone size: NA
D gene: TRBD1
J gene: TRBJ2-7
V gene: TRBV19
CDR3 DNA: TGTGCCAGCCGGACCTCTCACAGGGGTTTCTACGAGCAGTACTTC
CDR3 protein: CASRTSHRGFYEQYF

clone size: NA
D gene: NA
J gene: TRBJ1-1
V gene: TRBV6-6
CDR3 DNA: TGTGCCAGCAGTCAAGGGGCAGGGCAGGGAGCTTTCTTT
CDR3 protein: CASSQGAGQGAFF

clone size: NA
D gene: TRBD1
J gene: TRBJ1-5
V gene: TRBV6-5
CDR3 DNA: TGTGCCAGCAGCCCGGACAGGGCAGGTAATCAGCCCCAGCATTTT
CDR3 protein: CASSPDRAGNQPQHF

clone size: NA
D gene: NA
J gene: TRBJ1-4
V gene: TRBV20-1
CDR3 DNA: TGCAGTGCTAGTGATACAGCTAATGAAAAACTGTTTTTT
CDR3 protein: CSASDTANEKLFF

clone size: NA
D gene: TRBD2
J gene: TRBJ2-1
V gene: TRBV4-1
CDR3 DNA: TGCGCCAGCAGGTCGAACCCCGGGACTAGCGGGGGAAACAATGAGCAGTTCTTC
CDR3 protein: CASRSNPGTSGGNNEQFF

clone size: NA
D gene: NA
J gene: TRBJ1-2
V gene: TRBV28
CDR3 DNA: TGTGCCAGCAGTTTAGGCAGGGACCTCTATGGCTACACCTTC
CDR3 protein: CASSLGRDLYGYTF

clone size: NA
D gene: NA
J gene: TRBJ1-1
V gene: TRBV18
CDR3 DNA: TGTGCCAGCTCACCAGAGTGGGGGGCTGAAGCTTTCTTT
CDR3 protein: CASSPEWGAEAFF

clone size: NA
D gene: NA
J gene: TRBJ2-1
V gene: TRBV28
CDR3 DNA: TGTGCCAGCGAGGGTAGCTCCTACAATGAGCAGTTCTTC
CDR3 protein: CASEGSSYNEQFF

clone size: NA
D gene: NA
J gene: TRBJ1-1
V gene: TRBV13
CDR3 DNA: TGTGCCAGCAGCAGGGACGCCAGAGGGAACACTGAAGCTTTCTTT
CDR3 protein: CASSRDARGNTEAFF

clone size: NA
D gene: TRBD1
J gene: TRBJ2-7
V gene: TRBV7-2
CDR3 DNA: TGTGCCAGCAGCTTAACAGGGGACGGGACCTACGAGCAGTACTTC
CDR3 protein: CASSLTGDGTYEQYF

clone size: NA
D gene: NA
J gene: TRBJ2-1
V gene: TRBV7-3
CDR3 DNA: TGTGCCAGCAGCCAGGGACCCTACAATGAGCAGTTCTTC
CDR3 protein: CASSQGPYNEQFF

clone size: NA
D gene: TRBD2
J gene: TRBJ2-5
V gene: TRBV7-2
CDR3 DNA: TGTGCCAGCAGCTCCCCGGGCGCTGGTGTTAGTGGGAGGGGTGAGACCCAGTACTTC
CDR3 protein: CASSSPGAGVSGRGETQYF

clone size: NA
D gene: NA
J gene: TRBJ1-6
V gene: TRBV5-4
CDR3 DNA: TGTGCCAGCTCCGGACCGAATTCACCCCTCCACTTT
CDR3 protein: CASSGPNSPLHF